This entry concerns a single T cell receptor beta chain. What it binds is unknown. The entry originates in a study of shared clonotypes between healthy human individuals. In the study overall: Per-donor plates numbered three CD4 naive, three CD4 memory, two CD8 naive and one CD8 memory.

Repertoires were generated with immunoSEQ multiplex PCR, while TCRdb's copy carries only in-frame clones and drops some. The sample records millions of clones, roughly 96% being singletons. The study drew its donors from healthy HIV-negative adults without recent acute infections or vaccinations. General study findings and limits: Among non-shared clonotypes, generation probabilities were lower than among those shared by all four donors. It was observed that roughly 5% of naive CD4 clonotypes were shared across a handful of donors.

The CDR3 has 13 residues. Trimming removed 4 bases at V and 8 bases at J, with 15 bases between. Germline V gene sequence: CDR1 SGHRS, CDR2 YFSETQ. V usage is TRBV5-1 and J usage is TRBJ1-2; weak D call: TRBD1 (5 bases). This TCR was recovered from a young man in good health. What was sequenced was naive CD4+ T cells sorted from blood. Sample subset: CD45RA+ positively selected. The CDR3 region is CASSTGLDHGYTF. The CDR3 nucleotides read TGCGCCAGCAGCACGGGGCTCGACCACGGCTACACCTTC.